The source of this T cell receptor beta chain is a study of OX40 agonist ivuxolimab in advanced cancers. The protocol was immunoSEQ multiplex PCR, while the TCRdb copy is restricted to in-frame clones and leaves out a portion. The table lists about 94,000 clones, roughly 88% of them singletons. CDR3 length equals 14 residues. J gave up 0 bases and V 5 bases, and 2 bases lay outside the gene matches. The germline gives CDR1 SGHTA, CDR2 FQGNSA. The chain couples TRBV7-2 to TRBJ2-7; 9 bases align to TRBD1. The clonotype originates from an adult with an advanced solid tumor such as melanoma, head and neck, liver or kidney cancer. The sample in question was CD4+ or CD8+ T cells sorted from blood, obtained in a trial of the OX40 agonist ivuxolimab. CDR3 in amino acids: CASSKDRGSYEQYF. In nucleotides, the CDR3 is TGTGCCAGCAGCAAGGACAGGGGCTCCTACGAGCAGTACTTC.